Listed here are 4 T cell receptor beta chains from one sample, sequenced in a study of T cell responses to AZD1222 COVID-19 vaccine. Generated by immunoSEQ multiplex PCR, the TCRdb table keeps only in-frame clones and is missing some. Altogether about 120,000 clones are present, 80% to 95% being singletons, with the ten largest covering 11% to 15%. The sequenced sample was peripheral blood, obtained on day 0 of AZD1222 vaccination. The receptors derive from an adult in good health.

The chain combines TRBV2 with TRBJ1-3; 8 nucleotides agree with TRBD1. V shed 4 bases and J 9 bases; nucleotides not matched to a gene: 5. The germline gives CDR1 SNHLY, CDR2 FYNNEI. The CDR3 consists of 13 residues. The DNA of the CDR3 is TGTGCCAGCAGTGCGGACAGGGTTGGCACCATATATTTT. Amino acids: CASSADRVGTIYF.

This clone has more than one count but fewer than ten. V usage is TRBV20-1 and J usage is TRBJ2-3, with D unresolved. V was pared by 3 bases and J by 3 bases, with 1 base between. The germline gives CDR1 DFQATT, CDR2 SNEGSKA (reference sequence). The CDR3 sequence is 10 residues long. The CDR3 DNA sequence: TGCAGTGCTAGTACAGATACGCAGTATTTT. This translates into CSASTDTQYF.

V gene TRBV5-6 combines with J gene TRBJ1-3; D call uncertain. Germline V gene lookup returns CDR1 SGHDT and CDR2 YYEEEE. The CDR3 covers 15 residues. The V gene lost 2 bases and the J gene lost 0 bases, with 9 bases spanning the gap. In DNA form, the CDR3 reads TGTGCCAGCAGCTTCATGGAAAACTCTGGAAACACCATATATTTT. It specifies CASSFMENSGNTIYF.

J is TRBJ2-6 and V is TRBV27; 7 bases are a match to TRBD2. CDR3 size: 15 residues. CDR1 is MNHEY and CDR2 is SMNVEV in the germline V gene (reference sequence). The J segment lost 13 bases and the V segment lost 6 bases, leaving 15 bases of the junction unmatched. The CDR3 here is CASSLAGESFRVLTF. The CDR3 coding sequence is TGTGCCAGCAGCCTCGCGGGAGAAAGCTTCAGGGTCCTGACTTTC.